The rows below give T cell receptor beta chains drawn from one sample of a study of CD4 T cells in relation to SARS-CoV-2 and coronaviruses. These TCRs' antigens remain unknown. Some clones are missing from TCRdb's copy, which holds only in-frame ones; the method was immunoSEQ multiplex PCR. Among 35,000 to 40,000 clones listed, 60% to 85% were seen once. Sequencing was carried out using memory CD4+ T cells from PBMCs, cultured in vitro. The receptor source for this set is an adult with COVID-19. Each CDR3 is given with its conserved first and last residue. The D gene is left open where the match is weak. Only some rows state a clone size, as once, few, many or a class for expanded clones.

abundance	v_gene	d_gene	j_gene	CDR3aa	CDR3nt
-	TRBV7-9	-	TRBJ2-2	CASSSSPGTTTSNTGELFF	TGTGCCAGCAGCTCCAGCCCCGGGACAACTACCTCGAACACCGGGGAGCTGTTTTTT
-	TRBV6-4	TRBD2	TRBJ2-1	CAGWTSGVSLALNNEQFF	TGTGCCGGGTGGACTAGCGGGGTCTCACTAGCGCTGAACAATGAGCAGTTCTTC
once	TRBV6-5	TRBD2	TRBJ2-1	CASEEVAGLEQFF	TGTGCCAGCGAAGAGGTAGCGGGCCTTGAGCAGTTCTTC
-	TRBV5-1	-	TRBJ2-1	CASSLGSSVLHEQFF	TGCGCCAGCAGCTTGGGCTCTAGCGTGTTGCATGAGCAGTTCTTC
-	TRBV24-1	TRBD2	TRBJ2-1	CATSDLSSTSGSYNEQFF	TGTGCCACCAGTGATTTGAGTTCGACTAGCGGTAGCTACAATGAGCAGTTCTTC
-	TRBV27	-	TRBJ1-6	CASSQTYSSYNSPLHF	TGTGCCAGCAGTCAAACGTATAGCTCCTATAATTCACCCCTCCACTTT
-	TRBV5-1	TRBD1	TRBJ1-1	CASSGRQGPHTEAFF	TGCGCCAGCAGCGGTCGACAGGGGCCCCACACTGAAGCTTTCTTT
-	TRBV19	TRBD2	TRBJ2-3	CASRTGLAQSTDTQYF	TGTGCCAGTAGAACCGGACTAGCGCAAAGCACAGATACGCAGTATTTT
-	TRBV7-2	-	TRBJ2-7	CASNLQVPPHEQYF	TGTGCCAGCAACCTACAGGTCCCCCCCCACGAGCAGTACTTC
-	TRBV19	-	TRBJ2-1	CASSYGLSNEQFF	TGTGCCAGTAGTTACGGACTTTCCAATGAGCAGTTCTTC
-	TRBV4-2	-	TRBJ1-6	CASSQGSSSSYNSPLHF	TGTGCCAGCAGCCAAGGATCTAGTAGCTCCTATAATTCACCCCTCCACTTT
-	TRBV9	-	TRBJ2-2	CASSYAGEGELFF	TGTGCCAGCAGCTACGCGGGTGAAGGGGAGCTGTTTTTT
-	TRBV3-1/TRBV3-2	TRBD1	TRBJ2-1	CASSQDPGGIYNEQFF	TGTGCCAGCAGCCAAGATCCAGGGGGCATCTACAATGAGCAGTTCTTC
-	TRBV18	TRBD1	TRBJ1-4	CASSPSLGTGTELFF	TGTGCCAGCTCACCTTCTTTGGGGACAGGGACGGAACTGTTTTTT
-	TRBV5-5	-	TRBJ2-7	CASSHQAGYEQYF	TGTGCCAGCAGCCATCAGGCCGGCTACGAGCAGTACTTC
-	TRBV29-1	-	TRBJ1-3	CSVMNSGNTIYF	TGCAGCGTGATGAACTCTGGAAACACCATATATTTT
-	TRBV27	-	TRBJ2-2	CASSLSGPLPGELFF	TGTGCCAGCAGCCTAAGCGGGCCTCTCCCCGGGGAGCTGTTTTTT
once	TRBV28	-	TRBJ1-2	CASSAQGINYGYTF	TGTGCCAGCAGTGCGCAGGGCATTAACTATGGCTACACCTTC
few	TRBV9	-	TRBJ2-6	CASSVGGSGANVLTF	TGTGCCAGCAGCGTAGGAGGTTCTGGGGCCAACGTCCTGACTTTC
-	TRBV7-9	-	TRBJ2-3	CASSSVSTDTQYF	TGTGCCAGCAGCTCGGTTAGCACAGATACGCAGTATTTT